The next 18 T cell receptor beta chains were all read from a single sample in a study of regulatory T cells in long-lasting Graves disease. Time point in this sample: persistent/refractory GD, antithyroid drugs over 5 years with positive TRAb. From PBMCs, RNA was extracted and then used to make the TCR library. Libraries of TCR beta came from iRepertoire HTBI primers plus Arm-PCR of CDR3 regions. TCRdb re-derived calls from the multiplex PCR reads in MiXCR, one entry per CDR3 protein. This table holds about 400,000 distinct CDR3 sequences, about 20% found once. Sequencing used peripheral blood mononuclear cells (PBMCs), obtained when the disease was refractory, from a patient treated with antithyroid drugs. The receptors were gathered from a female donor with Graves disease.

This clonotype was seen a few times. One junction end disagrees with the germline gene, perhaps due to a read error. The CDR3 nucleotides read TGCAGTGCTCTGACAGGGTACGTGCAGTACTTC. Protein sequence: CSALTGYVQYF. The chain uses TRBV20-1 and TRBJ2-7, with TRBD1 matching over 7 bases. Germline V lookup: CDR1 DFQATT, CDR2 SNEGSKA (reference sequence). The CDR3 contains 11 residues.

V gene TRBV10-3 combines with J gene TRBJ1-1; TRBD1 is a possible D gene (6 bases). Trimming removed 3 bases from V and 3 bases from J, with 14 bases in between. Germline values: CDR1 ENHRY, CDR2 SYGVKD. This CDR3 region has 15 residues. CDR3 nucleotides: TGTGCCATCAGTGAATGGGGACAAACCGACACTGAAGCTTTCTTT. Encoded protein: CAISEWGQTDTEAFF.

This clonotype showed up many times. The J gene is TRBJ2-4, the V gene TRBV6-1; 9 bases fit TRBD2. Trimming cost V 10 bases and J 1 base; bases outside gene matches: 23. The germline V gene encodes CDR1 MNHNS and CDR2 SASEGT. The CDR3 has 20 amino acids. The CDR3 region is CATHIRLAGKPDEAKNIQYF. The CDR3 coding sequence is TGTGCCACCCACATCCGTCTAGCGGGAAAACCGGATGAGGCCAAAAACATTCAGTACTTC.

In DNA form, the CDR3 reads TGTGCCACTTCAGACGGTCTAGTCTACGAGCAGTACTTC. Translating gives CATSDGLVYEQYF. This chain connects TRBV18 to TRBJ2-7, with unresolved D. Trimming left V 10 bases short and J 3 bases short, with 16 bases between. Germline-derived CDR1 and CDR2 are KGHSH and LQKENI. The CDR3 extends over 13 amino acids.

This clonotype appeared many times. The chain joins TRBV2 to TRBJ1-3; no definite D call. This CDR3 is built from 14 residues. Per the germline V gene, CDR1 is SNHLY and CDR2 is FYNNEI. Deletions cut 7 bases from V and 0 bases from J, with 10 bases between. CDR3 loop: CASKSSGSGNTIYF. The CDR3 nucleotides are TGTGCCAGCAAATCGTCAGGCTCTGGAAACACCATATATTTT.

In its sample, this clonotype was seen a few times. This chain links TRBV28 with TRBJ2-2, with 8 bases that match TRBD2. V lost 7 bases and J lost 0; bases outside the gene matches: 16. CDR3 size: 19 residues. Germline V lookup: CDR1 MDHEN, CDR2 SYDVKM. The CDR3 DNA reads TGTGCCAGCACCCCGGTACCGGGAGGGTGGGGCTCGAACACCGGGGAGCTGTTTTTT. It specifies CASTPVPGGWGSNTGELFF. The full variable domain, its missing parts supplied by reference TRBV28 and TRBJ2-2, is DVKVTQSSRYLVKRTGEKVFLECVQDMDHENMFWYRQDPGLGLRLIYFSYDVKMKEKGDIPEGYSVSREKKERFSLILESASTNQTSMYLCASTPVPGGWGSNTGELFFGEGSRLTVL.

This clonotype was counted at least ten times. The gene calls are TRBV6-1 and TRBJ1-1; D not certain. The CDR3 has 13 residues. V dropped 7 bases and J dropped 3 bases, with 12 bases sitting between them. Germline assignment: CDR1 MNHNS and CDR2 SASEGT. The CDR3 DNA is TGTGCCAGCACCGATACAGCAGACACTGAAGCTTTCTTT. As protein: CASTDTADTEAFF.

This chain connects TRBV5-1 to TRBJ2-7, with 10 positions matching TRBD1. The V segment lost 2 bases and the J segment 3 bases; nucleotides outside the gene matches: 8. The CDR3 loop spans 16 amino acids. Per the germline V gene, CDR1 is SGHRS and CDR2 is YFSETQ. This chain's CDR3 is CASSFGLGQGIYEQYF. CDR3 DNA sequence: TGCGCCAGCAGCTTTGGATTGGGACAGGGGATCTACGAGCAGTACTTC.

This chain connects TRBV2 to TRBJ2-3, with a weak D call TRBD1 (7 bases). Germline V gene sequence: CDR1 SNHLY, CDR2 FYNNEI. Trimming shortened V by 7 bases and J by 3 bases, and 14 bases separated the two germline ends. CDR3 length: 14 residues. CDR3 nucleotide sequence: TGTGCCAGCAAGGCGGGACAGACGACAGATACGCAGTATTTT. Its protein product is CASKAGQTTDTQYF.

At least ten counts were recorded for this clonotype. This rearrangement joins TRBV7-6 to TRBJ1-5, with D perhaps TRBD1 (6 bases). Deletions cut 5 bases from V and 2 bases from J, with 16 bases between. Per germline, CDR1 SGHVS and CDR2 FNYEAQ. The CDR3 is made up of 16 amino acids. The DNA for the CDR3 is TGTGCCAGCAGCCCAGAGGGGGTTCGAGGCAATCAGCCCCAGCATTTT. This encodes CASSPEGVRGNQPQHF.

The table lists this clonotype with many counts. The V and J genes are TRBV14 and TRBJ1-4; tentative D call: TRBD1 (6 bases). Trimming took off 3 bases at V and 5 bases at J, with 13 bases between the two ends. Germline assignment: CDR1 SGHDN and CDR2 FVKESK. The CDR3 length is 15 residues. The CDR3 DNA reads as TGTGCCAGCAGCCATGACAGGACCAGGAATGAAAAACTGTTTTTT. Translating it yields CASSHDRTRNEKLFF. Looking up the rest from reference TRBV14 and TRBJ1-4 gives the full variable domain: EAGVTQFPSHSVIEKGQTVTLRCDPISGHDNLYWYRRVMGKEIKFLLHFVKESKQDESGMPNNRFLAERTGGTYSTLKVQPAELEDSGVYFCASSHDRTRNEKLFFGSGTQLSVL.

CDR3 coding DNA: TGTGCCACCAGTGATGGTCCCCGGGTTGAGCAGTACTTC. Its translation is CATSDGPRVEQYF. The gene calls are TRBV24-1 and TRBJ2-7; D call uncertain. Trimming took 3 bases from V and 7 from J, leaving 12 bases between them. CDR1 KGHDR and CDR2 SFDVKD come from the germline V gene. The CDR3 is made up of 13 amino acids.

In this sample, this clonotype turned up many times. The genes are TRBV6-5 and TRBJ2-5; weak D call: TRBD2 (7 bases). With 0 bases removed from V and 0 bases from J, the gap between germline ends came to 11 bases. The CDR3 spans 16 residues. From germline, CDR1 is MNHEY and CDR2 SVGAGI. The CDR3 loop is CASSYSAGAYQETQYF. As DNA, the CDR3 is TGTGCCAGCAGTTACTCCGCGGGGGCCTACCAAGAGACCCAGTACTTC.

This clonotype turned up a few times. The chain links TRBV7-8 to TRBJ1-3; D is undetermined. Germline assignment: CDR1 SGHVS and CDR2 FQNEAQ. The V end was cut by 3 bases, the J end by 4 bases, with 7 bases between. CDR3 length: 13 residues. Here the CDR3 DNA reads TGTGCCAGCAGCTTTGGCGGGGGAAACACCATATATTTT. Translation gives CASSFGGGNTIYF.

This clonotype was counted many times. V usage is TRBV18 and J usage is TRBJ2-5; 7 bases are shared with TRBD2. CDR1 and CDR2 from the germline V gene are KGHSH and LQKENI. Losses at the gene ends were 3 bases for V and 3 bases for J; bases not matched to a gene: 7. The CDR3 contains 15 residues. CDR3 region: CASSPGGDGEETQYF. DNA for the CDR3: TGTGCCAGCTCACCTGGGGGGGATGGTGAAGAGACCCAGTACTTC.

To note about this clonotype: One end of the junction does not line up with germline, which may come from a read error. This chain links TRBV27 with TRBJ2-2; possible D gene TRBD2, 6 bases. This CDR3 spans 15 amino acids. The V gene's germline CDR1 is MNHEY and CDR2 SMNVEV (reference sequence). The CDR3 DNA follows: TGTGCCAGCAGTTTTATGACCACAAATCCCGGGGGGCTGTTTTTT. Translation gives CASSFMTTNPGGLFF.

This clonotype was counted at least ten times. This chain connects TRBV30 to TRBJ2-4; tentative D call: TRBD1 (5 bases). Between the trimmed V and J ends, which lost 1 base and 1 base, there was a span of 8 bases. The CDR3 consists of 14 residues. The germline gives CDR1 GTSNPN, CDR2 SVGIG (reference sequence). The CDR3 DNA sequence: TGTGCCTGGAGTGGGGGCGCTGCCAAAAACATTCAGTACTTC. Residues: CAWSGGAAKNIQYF.

The chain combines TRBV30 with TRBJ1-6, with 10 bases fitting TRBD1. V was pared by 3 bases and J by 11 bases, with 10 bases of the junction left unmatched. This CDR3 has 15 amino acids. From germline, CDR1 is GTSNPN and CDR2 SVGIG (reference sequence). Here the CDR3 DNA reads TGTGCCTGGAGGCAGGGACAGGGGAGGAATCCACCCCTCCACTTT. Its protein is CAWRQGQGRNPPLHF.